This T cell receptor beta chain was obtained from a study of a mutant IDH1 vaccine in newly diagnosed glioma. In the study overall: Vaccination began 4-6 weeks post radiotherapy alone, or with temozolomide cycles. Mean patient age was around 40 years; about 60% were male and 37.5% female. Beforehand, treatment had been radiotherapy, temozolomide, or both; the majority received both.

Notes on the study in general: Pseudoprogression seemingly bore no relation to changes in top peripheral T cell clonotypes.

The CDR3 covers 17 residues. Germline values: CDR1 SGHNT, CDR2 YYREEE (reference sequence). V gave up 0 bases and J gave up 0 bases, with 15 bases separating them. As to this clone: The antigen remains unidentified.

This table comes from immunoSEQ multiplex PCR, and its TCRdb copy is limited to in-frame clones, with some not included. This sample has around 120,000 clones, with 80% found just once. The sample's time point: week 11, during vaccination. A single vaccine dose contained 300 ug of mutant IDH1 20-mer peptide, and topical imiquimod was used with it. The sequencing used PBMCs, collected from a glioma patient whose treatment included an IDH1 peptide vaccine. This TCR derives from a man in his forties with glioma. The gene calls are TRBV5-4 and TRBJ1-1, with a weak D call TRBD1 (6 bases). CDR3: CASSLEVDSYLNTEAFF. Written as DNA, the CDR3 is TGTGCCAGCAGCTTGGAAGTGGACAGCTATCTGAACACTGAAGCTTTCTTT.